This TCR beta chain originates from a study of OX40 agonist ivuxolimab in advanced cancers. Study in general: Dosing consisted of intravenous ivuxolimab at 0.01 to 10 mg/kg every 2 weeks.

The V gene's germline CDR1 is MDHEN and CDR2 SYDVKM. Germline trimming cut 5 bases from V and 3 bases from J; bases unmatched to any gene: 9. CDR3 length: 15 amino acids. Patients with a history of autoimmune disease or on systemic immunosuppression were excluded. On cycle 4 day 1 and cycle 7 day 1, as well as at baseline, blood was sampled. Profiled with immunoSEQ multiplex PCR; TCRdb holds only in-frame clones, not every one. The sample lists about 43,000 clones; approximately 84% were seen once. Notes on the study in general: More expanded clones were found, on average, in CD8+ than in CD4+ T cells.

With regard to this clone: Its antigen is undetermined.

The specimen was CD4+ or CD8+ T cells sorted from blood, collected in a trial of the OX40 agonist ivuxolimab. The chain joins TRBV28 to TRBJ2-5; 7 bases fit TRBD1. This clonotype was sampled from an adult with an advanced solid tumor such as melanoma, head and neck, liver or kidney cancer. As DNA, the CDR3 is TGTGCCAGCAGTCCTGACAGGGTCTCCAAAGAGACCCAGTACTTC. Protein: CASSPDRVSKETQYF.